This T cell receptor (beta chain) is from a study of control samples from healthy donors and cancer patients. Here immunoSEQ multiplex PCR was the method, and the copy in TCRdb shows in-frame clones only, minus some. Of 150,000 to 160,000 clones in the sample, roughly 92% were seen once. Germline V lookup: CDR1 ENHRY, CDR2 SYGVKD. Trimming took off 8 bases at V and 0 bases at J, with 10 bases between the two ends. CDR3 size: 13 residues. The chain carries TRBV10-3 and TRBJ1-1, with TRBD1 as a possible D gene (6 bases). This receptor was identified in a man aged 50 or older in good health. The specimen was blood. The CDR3 loop is CAIAGQVNTEAFF. The CDR3, as DNA: TGTGCCATCGCGGGACAAGTGAACACTGAAGCTTTCTTT.